Included here is one T cell receptor (beta chain) sequence, with context. The antigen remains undetermined. Blood specimens came from baseline, cycle 4 day 1, and cycle 7 day 1. These data are taken from a study of OX40 agonist ivuxolimab in advanced cancers. Study observations and caveats: With doses of 0.1 to 3.0 mg/kg, CD4+ and CD8+ blood T cells had undergone clonal expansion by week 6.

The data were produced by immunoSEQ multiplex PCR, yet TCRdb's version contains in-frame clones alone and is incomplete. The sample carries about 69,000 clones, about 90% recorded once. Unmatched junction bases numbered 1, after V lost 0 bases and J lost 2 bases. The CDR3 loop spans 15 amino acids. CDR1 is LGHNA and CDR2 is YSLEER in the germline V gene. The chain combines TRBV4-3 with TRBJ2-5, with 9 bases matching TRBD2. This receptor was obtained from an adult with an advanced solid tumor such as melanoma, head and neck, liver or kidney cancer. The sample in question was CD4+ or CD8+ T cells sorted from blood, obtained in a trial of the OX40 agonist ivuxolimab. The CDR3: CASSQEGLAQETQYF. The CDR3, as DNA: TGCGCCAGCAGCCAAGAAGGACTAGCGCAAGAGACCCAGTACTTC.